This TCR beta chain was sequenced during a study of cytomegalovirus exposure and HLA in healthy donors. Notes on this clone: Its antigen is as yet unknown.

PCR involved 60 Vbeta and 13 Jbeta primers. Some clones are missing from TCRdb's copy, which holds only in-frame ones; the method was immunoSEQ multiplex PCR. The table has roughly 200,000 clones, approximately 85% seen once. Germline loops: CDR1 SGHTA, CDR2 FQGNSA. This CDR3 contains 14 residues. V lost 3 bases, J lost 7 bases, and 13 bases lay in between. Study observations and caveats: In a later analysis, HLA-associated beta chains showed higher expansion and lower generation probabilities than comparable chains.

The source of this sequence is a woman in her forties in good health and CMV-seronegative. Sequencing was done on a sample of PBMCs. This chain uses TRBV7-2 with TRBJ1-5; D unresolved. CDR3 protein: CASSFPGRAQPQHF. For the CDR3, the DNA is TGTGCCAGCAGCTTTCCCGGGCGGGCACAGCCCCAGCATTTT.